The rows below give T cell receptor beta chains drawn from one sample of a study of cytomegalovirus exposure and HLA in healthy donors. Clones were read by immunoSEQ multiplex PCR, and TCRdb kept only the in-frame ones, dropping some. The table lists roughly 130,000 clones, about four fifths of them singletons. Sequences were obtained from PBMCs. Source of these receptors: a man younger than 35 in good health and CMV-seronegative. Both conserved end residues are part of each CDR3. Each record gives: V gene, J gene, CDR3 protein.

v_call: TRBV6-5
j_call: TRBJ2-7
cdr3_aa: CASSAQGSSYEQYF

v_call: TRBV7-2
j_call: TRBJ2-6
cdr3_aa: CASSSSRGGANVLTF

v_call: TRBV7-8
j_call: TRBJ1-5
cdr3_aa: CASSPNRGPSQPQHF

v_call: TRBV5-1
j_call: TRBJ2-5
cdr3_aa: CASSLTGDSGETQYF

v_call: TRBV15
j_call: TRBJ1-5
cdr3_aa: CATSAGFFSNQPQHF

v_call: TRBV4-1
j_call: TRBJ2-3
cdr3_aa: CASSPLGEGQSDTQYF

v_call: TRBV6-5
j_call: TRBJ2-1
cdr3_aa: CASAGQGRRNEQFF

v_call: TRBV5-1
j_call: TRBJ2-2
cdr3_aa: CASSLGTSGNTGELFF

v_call: TRBV6-1
j_call: TRBJ1-5
cdr3_aa: CASRMDSLVGQPQHF

v_call: TRBV18
j_call: TRBJ2-5
cdr3_aa: CASHSMGQAQYF

v_call: TRBV2
j_call: TRBJ2-3
cdr3_aa: CASKATGFTDTQYF